This entry concerns a single TCR beta chain. These data come from a study of blood T cell repertoires in COVID-19. Study as a whole: PBMCs, B-cell-depleted T cells, or T cells provided the cDNA or gDNA that made up the material.

The CDR3 contains 14 residues. From germline, CDR1 is LNHDA and CDR2 SQIVND (reference sequence). V was pared by 5 bases and J by 9 bases, with 17 bases between. In the study's own analysis: By means of reference gene primer amplification, nucleated cell counts were estimated. This table comes from immunoSEQ multiplex PCR, and its TCRdb copy is limited to in-frame clones, with some not included. Clonal size and the V and J genes are those of that table, whereas D and trimming came from the DNA. This sample carries around 180,000 clones, approximately 85% of them seen once, and the ten largest clones take about 10%.

The chain combines TRBV19 with TRBJ2-1; TRBD2 might be the D (6 bases). Sequencing was carried out using peripheral blood. This TCR came from a human donor with active or convalescent COVID-19. The donor label of this sample is uncertain. The CDR3 DNA is TGTGCCAGTAGTTCGGGGGAGGAGAGTAGTGAGCAGTTCTTC. This gives the protein CASSSGEESSEQFF.